This entry lists 24 T cell receptor beta chains sequenced from one sample in a study of cytomegalovirus exposure and HLA in healthy donors. Vbeta (60) and Jbeta (13) primers were used in the PCR. Sequenced by immunoSEQ multiplex PCR; TCRdb stores in-frame clones only, minus some. The repertoire holds around 150,000 clones, with roughly 9% as singletons. Sequenced material: PBMCs. These receptors all stem from a woman between 40 and 55 years old in good health and CMV-seropositive.

This clone has more than one count but fewer than ten. The rearrangement links TRBV6-5 to TRBJ2-7; 10 bases fit TRBD1. Trimming cost V 6 bases and J 5 bases; bases outside gene matches: 7. Germline V CDR1 and CDR2: MNHEY, SVGAGI. The CDR3 has 14 amino acids. CDR3 sequence: CASRHRDRGHEQYF. In DNA, the CDR3 is TGTGCCAGCAGACACCGGGACAGGGGTCACGAGCAGTACTTC.

CDR3 protein: CSVESEGESYEQYF. In DNA, the CDR3 is TGCAGCGTTGAGTCCGAGGGGGAGTCCTACGAGCAGTACTTC. This chain uses TRBV29-1 with TRBJ2-7; D is possibly TRBD1 (6 bases). The germline V gene has CDR1 SQVTM and CDR2 ANQGSEA. The CDR3 is 14 amino acids. Trimming pared 3 bases from V and 1 base from J, leaving 13 bases between.

This clone was seen only a few times. This sequence joins TRBV5-1 and TRBJ2-2; the match to TRBD1 covers 9 bases. This CDR3 has 18 residues. Losses at the gene ends were 0 bases for V and 6 bases for J; bases not matched to a gene: 12. Germline CDR1 is SGHRS and CDR2 is YFSETQ. CDR3 sequence reads: CASSLVNRGHLRPGELFF. For the CDR3, the DNA is TGCGCCAGCAGCTTGGTAAACAGGGGGCACCTTCGCCCCGGGGAGCTGTTTTTT.

The chain has TRBV5-5 and TRBJ1-2; 9 bases match TRBD1. The CDR3 is 18 residues long. V was clipped by 6 bases and J by 3 bases; unmatched bases: 18. CDR1 SGHKS and CDR2 YYEKEE come from the germline V gene (reference sequence). CDR3 DNA sequence: TGTGCCAGCACCATGAATTCGGGCGGGACAGGGAGGGACTATGGCTACACCTTC. Translation: CASTMNSGGTGRDYGYTF.

This clone has more than one count but fewer than ten. The genes are TRBV11-2 and TRBJ2-1; D is perhaps TRBD2 (6 bases). This CDR3 is 16 amino acids long. Germline V gives CDR1 SGHAT, CDR2 FQNNGV. V lost 0 bases and J 3 bases, leaving 12 bases between the germline ends. CDR3 DNA: TGTGCCAGCAGCTTAGAGGGCGGGGCCCACTACAATGAGCAGTTCTTC. It translates to CASSLEGGAHYNEQFF.

This clone was seen only a few times. CDR3 DNA: TGTGCCAGCAGCGAACTAGCGGGGGCGCACAATGAGCAGTTCTTC. Protein sequence: CASSELAGAHNEQFF. The rearrangement uses TRBV2 and TRBJ2-1; 11 nucleotides agree with TRBD2. Looked up from germline, CDR1 is SNHLY and CDR2 is FYNNEI. The V gene end was trimmed by 6 bases and the J gene end by 5 bases; junction bases not matched to a gene: 6. This CDR3 spans 15 amino acids.

This clone was picked up a small number of times. In nucleotides, the CDR3 is TGCGCCAGCGCACAGGACTACGAGCAGTACTTC. This sequence encodes CASAQDYEQYF. J is TRBJ2-7 and V is TRBV5-1; maybe TRBD1 (5 bases). The CDR3 is made up of 11 amino acids. Trimming left V 7 bases short and J 3 bases short, with 8 bases between. Germline assignment: CDR1 SGHRS and CDR2 YFSETQ.

There are a few counts of this clone. This chain connects TRBV7-9 to TRBJ1-2; D may be TRBD1 (6 bases). Germline V gene lookup returns CDR1 SEHNR and CDR2 FQNEAQ (reference sequence). This CDR3 has 12 residues. V was pared by 4 bases and J by 7 bases, with 10 bases between. The CDR3 loop is CASSSQGIGYTF. The CDR3 coding sequence is TGTGCCAGCAGCTCACAGGGTATTGGCTACACCTTC. Full variable domain (remainder filled in from reference TRBV7-9 and TRBJ1-2): DTGVSQNPRHKITKRGQNVTFRCDPISEHNRLYWYRQTLGQGPEFLTYFQNEAQLEKSRLLSDRFSAERPKGSFSTLEIQRTEQGDSAMYLCASSSQGIGYTFGSGTRLTVV.

The gene calls are TRBV7-9 and TRBJ1-2, with TRBD1 matching over 7 bases. The CDR3 is 14 residues long. Per germline, CDR1 SEHNR and CDR2 FQNEAQ (reference sequence). With V trimmed by 5 bases and J by 4 bases, 7 bases remained unmatched. The CDR3, as DNA: TGTGCCAGCAGCCTAATTTCAGGGGGCTATGGCTACACCTTC. Its translation is CASSLISGGYGYTF.

This rearrangement joins TRBV5-1 to TRBJ2-7, with 7 positions matching TRBD2. Germline V CDR1 and CDR2: SGHRS, YFSETQ. This CDR3 contains 15 residues. The J segment lost 3 bases and the V segment lost 0 bases, leaving 6 bases of the junction unmatched. This CDR3 reads CASSLGAGSFYEQYF. The CDR3 DNA reads as TGCGCCAGCAGCTTGGGAGCGGGGTCTTTCTACGAGCAGTACTTC. Looking up the rest from reference TRBV5-1 and TRBJ2-7 gives the full variable domain: KAGVTQTPRYLIKTRGQQVTLSCSPISGHRSVSWYQQTPGQGLQFLFEYFSETQRNKGNFPGRFSGRQFSNSRSEMNVSTLELGDSALYLCASSLGAGSFYEQYFGPGTRLTVT.

The chain couples TRBV13 to TRBJ2-1; 11 bases map to TRBD2. The ends lost 2 bases at V and 9 bases at J; junction bases unmatched: 12. The germline V gene has CDR1 PRHDT and CDR2 FYEKMQ (reference sequence). The length of the CDR3 is 17 residues. The CDR3 sequence is CASSLSGLAGPRGEQFF. The CDR3 DNA reads TGTGCCAGCAGCTTAAGCGGACTAGCGGGCCCGCGGGGTGAGCAGTTCTTC.

This clone was observed a few times. The rearrangement uses TRBV4-1 and TRBJ2-1; 10 nucleotides match TRBD2. V gave up 0 bases and J gave up 5 bases; unmatched junction bases: 4. Germline CDR1 MGHRA, CDR2 YSYEKL. The CDR3 is 16 amino acids. The CDR3 loop reads CASSQEVLAGNNEQFF. The CDR3, as DNA: TGCGCCAGCAGCCAAGAAGTACTAGCGGGGAACAATGAGCAGTTCTTC.

The CDR3 DNA reads as TGCGCCAGCAGCCTGGAGGACAGGTCCACCGGGGAGCTGTTTTTT. Encoded protein: CASSLEDRSTGELFF. The chain employs TRBV5-1 and TRBJ2-2, with 7 bases identical to TRBD1. Germline loops: CDR1 SGHRS, CDR2 YFSETQ. J lost 4 bases, V lost 4 bases, and 7 bases had no gene match. This CDR3 region has 15 residues.

The chain has TRBV2 and TRBJ1-1; unclear D gene. Germline values: CDR1 SNHLY, CDR2 FYNNEI. Trimming took 6 bases from V and 2 from J, leaving 10 bases between them. The CDR3 is 13 residues long. In DNA form, the CDR3 reads TGTGCCAGCAGGGCGAGGGCTAACACTGAAGCTTTCTTT. This sequence encodes CASRARANTEAFF.

The chain combines TRBV5-5 with TRBJ2-3; D is unresolved. V was pared by 3 bases and J by 9 bases, with 11 bases between. The CDR3 has 12 amino acids. Germline lookup yields CDR1 SGHKS and CDR2 YYEKEE (reference sequence). The CDR3 DNA reads as TGTGCCAGCAGCTCTGGTTTGGGCACGCAGTATTTT. Its translation: CASSSGLGTQYF. Supplemented by reference TRBV5-5 and TRBJ2-3, the full variable domain reads DAGVTQSPTHLIKTRGQQVTLRCSPISGHKSVSWYQQVLGQGPQFIFQYYEKEERGRGNFPDRFSARQFPNYSSELNVNALLLGDSALYLCASSSGLGTQYFGPGTRLTVL.

The chain links TRBV5-1 to TRBJ2-7; the D gene is possibly TRBD1 (5 bases). V was shortened by 0 bases and J by 3 bases, with 10 bases between the two germline ends. Germline CDR1 is SGHRS and CDR2 is YFSETQ. CDR3 length equals 14 residues. The CDR3 is CASSLGDSYYEQYF. The CDR3 DNA sequence: TGCGCCAGCAGCTTGGGAGACAGTTACTACGAGCAGTACTTC.

This clone was recorded a few times. The rearrangement joins TRBV15 to TRBJ1-3; D unresolved. Germline V gene lookup returns CDR1 LNHNV and CDR2 YYDKDF (reference sequence). The CDR3 sequence is 14 residues long. V was trimmed by 1 base and J by 6 bases, leaving 10 bases between them. CDR3 DNA: TGTGCCACCAGCAGAGGATCATCAGAAAACACCATATATTTT. The encoded protein is CATSRGSSENTIYF.

This clone was counted a few times. This rearrangement joins TRBV5-1 to TRBJ1-2, with 9 bases fitting TRBD1. The CDR3 contains 14 residues. J was trimmed by 2 bases and V by 2 bases; bases with no gene match: 1. CDR1 is SGHRS, CDR2 YFSETQ, per germline. CDR3: CASSFDRGNYGYTF. In DNA, the CDR3 is TGCGCCAGCAGCTTTGACAGGGGGAACTATGGCTACACCTTC.

J is TRBJ2-2 and V is TRBV9, with 7 bases identical to TRBD1. Unmatched junction bases numbered 4, after V lost 3 bases and J lost 2 bases. CDR3 size: 15 residues. Germline V CDR1 and CDR2: SGDLS, YYNGEE. CDR3: CASSGTGDNTGELFF. CDR3 DNA: TGTGCCAGCAGCGGGACAGGAGATAACACCGGGGAGCTGTTTTTT.

V usage is TRBV10-3 and J usage is TRBJ2-1; TRBD2 agrees at 10 bases. Germline trimming cut 6 bases from V and 15 bases from J; bases unmatched to any gene: 11. This CDR3 has 13 amino acids. Germline V gene data show CDR1 as ENHRY and CDR2 as SYGVKD. The CDR3 nucleotides are TGTGCCATCAGAAGTCTAGCGGGGGCCCCCCCGTTCTTC. The encoded protein is CAIRSLAGAPPFF.

This chain connects TRBV18 to TRBJ1-1, with D possibly TRBD1 on 5 matching bases. This CDR3 is 17 amino acids long. V was clipped by 0 bases and J by 0 bases, with 14 bases between them. The germline V gene encodes CDR1 KGHSH and CDR2 LQKENI. CDR3 loop: CASSPPPGGRMNTEAFF. CDR3 coding DNA: TGTGCCAGCTCACCACCGCCGGGGGGGAGAATGAACACTGAAGCTTTCTTT. The complete variable domain, with remaining parts taken from reference TRBV18 and TRBJ1-1, reads NAGVMQNPRHLVRRRGQEARLRCSPMKGHSHVYWYRQLPEEGLKFMVYLQKENIIDESGMPKERFSAEFPKEGPSILRIQQVVRGDSAAYFCASSPPPGGRMNTEAFFGQGTRLTVV.

This clone was counted between two and nine times. One junction end disagrees with the germline gene, perhaps due to a read error. V gene TRBV2 combines with J gene TRBJ2-2, with TRBD2 matching over 8 bases. CDR3 length equals 11 residues. Germline V gives CDR1 SNHLY, CDR2 FYNNEI. The CDR3 loop reads CGGANTGELFF. For the CDR3, the DNA is TGCGGGGGGGCGAACACCGGGGAGCTGTTTTTT.

This clone was seen a handful of times. This CDR3 is CASSSGQGNYGYTF. CDR3 DNA sequence: TGTGCCAGCAGTTCGGGACAGGGCAACTATGGCTACACCTTC. The V and J genes are TRBV6-5 and TRBJ1-2; 9 bases map to TRBD1. V lost 4 bases to trimming and J lost 2 bases; unmatched junction nucleotides: 2. Germline V gene sequence: CDR1 MNHEY, CDR2 SVGAGI. There are 14 residues in the CDR3.

The V and J genes are TRBV29-1 and TRBJ1-4, with 11 positions matching TRBD1. The germline gives CDR1 SQVTM, CDR2 ANQGSEA. The CDR3 sequence is 15 residues long. J was trimmed by 8 bases and V by 0 bases; bases with no gene match: 5. The CDR3 reads CSVEDRTGGIEKLFF. The CDR3 bases are TGCAGCGTTGAAGATCGGACAGGGGGCATCGAAAAACTGTTTTTT. Full variable domain (rest looked up from reference TRBV29-1 and TRBJ1-4): SAVISQKPSRDICQRGTSLTIQCQVDSQVTMMFWYRQQPGQSLTLIATANQGSEATYESGFVIDKFPISRPNLTFSTLTVSNMSPEDSSIYLCSVEDRTGGIEKLFFGSGTQLSVL.